The clone carrying this TCR beta chain was observed a single time. As handled by the study authors: Using reference gene primer amplification, nucleated cell counts were estimated. TCRdb keeps only in-frame clones here, not all; method: immunoSEQ multiplex PCR. V and J calls and clone size are those listed in that table; D and trimming were worked out from the DNA. The profile shows 100,000 to 150,000 clones, roughly 82% of them singletons. The entry originates in a study of blood T cell repertoires in COVID-19. Overall study: Samples representing acute and convalescent COVID-19 were sourced from the United States, Italy and Spain.

In germline, CDR1 is SNHLY, CDR2 FYNNEI. V was clipped by 7 bases and J by 8 bases, with 23 bases between them. CDR3 length: 16 residues. The sequenced material came from peripheral blood. This sequence was found in a human donor in a cohort sampled during active COVID-19. The J gene is TRBJ1-4, the V gene TRBV2, with D perhaps TRBD1 (5 bases). DNA of the CDR3: TGTGCCAGCATAAACGGGGAGGGGATGCCTGCGGAAAAACTGTTTTTT. It yields the protein CASINGEGMPAEKLFF.